This is a list of T cell receptor beta chains from one sample in a study of OX40 agonist ivuxolimab in advanced cancers. The protocol was immunoSEQ multiplex PCR, while the TCRdb copy is restricted to in-frame clones and leaves out a portion. This table holds some 42,000 clones, 82% found once. The starting material was CD4+ or CD8+ T cells sorted from blood, obtained in a trial of the OX40 agonist ivuxolimab. The receptors stem from an adult with an advanced solid tumor such as melanoma, head and neck, liver or kidney cancer. Both conserved end residues are part of each CDR3. The order of the fields is J gene, clone size, D gene, V gene, CDR3 DNA, CDR3 protein. The D gene is left open where the match is weak. Some rows have no size entry. The others give once, few or many, or a class for an expanded clone.

TRBJ2-5 . . TRBV5-8 TGTGCCAGCAGCTACATGCCCGAGACCCAGTACTTC CASSYMPETQYF
TRBJ1-5 . . TRBV7-6 TGTGCCAGCAGCCCCCGCGAAGGCCCTGACCAGCCCCAGCATTTT CASSPREGPDQPQHF
TRBJ2-1 . TRBD1 TRBV4-3 TGCGCCAGCAGCCAACATACCGGGACAGCCCAATACAATGAGCAGTTCTTC CASSQHTGTAQYNEQFF
TRBJ2-3 once . TRBV9 TGTGCCAGCAGCACGGGACTGAACACAGATACGCAGTATTTT CASSTGLNTDTQYF
TRBJ2-3 . TRBD1 TRBV7-6 TGTGCCAGCAGCCGAGGACAGGGCAGAGGAGATACGCAGTATTTT CASSRGQGRGDTQYF
TRBJ2-7 once TRBD1 TRBV2 TGTGCCAGCCTCGGGACAGGGCGACTCGAGCAGTACTTC CASLGTGRLEQYF
TRBJ1-1 . . TRBV6-5 TGTGCCAGCAGTTATTCCCCGGGAAACACTGAAGCTTTCTTT CASSYSPGNTEAFF
TRBJ2-2 . . TRBV5-6 TGTGCCAGCAGCTCCAGAGGGACTGAGAACACCGGGGAGCTGTTTTTT CASSSRGTENTGELFF
TRBJ1-2 . . TRBV5-4 TGTGCCAGCAGCTGGGGGACCGGGGACTATGGCTACACCTTC CASSWGTGDYGYTF
TRBJ2-7 . TRBD1 TRBV29-1 TGCAGCGTTAAACCGGGACAGGGGGCTTGGGAGCAGTACTTC CSVKPGQGAWEQYF
TRBJ2-3 . TRBD2 TRBV4-2 TGTGCCAGCAGCCAAGGGACTAGCGGATACACAGATACGCAGTATTTT CASSQGTSGYTDTQYF
TRBJ1-1 . . TRBV6-5 TGTGCCAGCGGCACCATCGGGACTGAAGCTTTCTTT CASGTIGTEAFF
TRBJ2-3 . . TRBV6-5 TGTGCCAGCAGTTCTCCCCGGGACTCAGATCCAGATACGCAGTATTTT CASSSPRDSDPDTQYF
TRBJ2-7 . . TRBV6-1 TGTGCCAGCAGTGAGCTGGGTTTGTCCTACGAGCAGTACTTC CASSELGLSYEQYF
TRBJ2-7 . . TRBV29-1 TGCAGCGTTGAATGGCCCACCGGCTACGAGCAGTACTTC CSVEWPTGYEQYF
TRBJ2-2 . . TRBV11-2 TGTGCCAGCAGCTTCGGGACACAGTCCGGGGAGCTGTTTTTT CASSFGTQSGELFF
TRBJ1-1 . . TRBV7-8 TGTGCCAGCAGCTTAGTTGGGGGTAACACTGAAGCTTTCTTT CASSLVGGNTEAFF
TRBJ2-7 . TRBD1 TRBV27 TGTGCCAGCAGTTACGGGACAGGGGGGACCTACGAGCAGTACTTC CASSYGTGGTYEQYF
TRBJ1-6 . . TRBV4-3 TGCGCCAGCAGCCCGATGGTCAGGGACCTTTCACCCCTCCACTTT CASSPMVRDLSPLHF
TRBJ1-1 . . TRBV10-3 TGTGCGACCCACAGGACAAACACTGAAGCTTTCTTT CATHRTNTEAFF
TRBJ1-6 . TRBD1 TRBV27 TGTGCCAGCAGTTCCACAGCGACAGGGACACTATATTTTTCACCCCTCCACTTT CASSSTATGTLYFSPLHF
TRBJ2-5 . TRBD1 TRBV18 TGTGCCAGCTCACCTGGACAGGGGACGAAAGAGACCCAGTACTTC CASSPGQGTKETQYF
TRBJ1-1 . . TRBV11-2 TGTGCCAGCAGCTTAGATTTTAACAGCAACACTGAAGCTTTCTTT CASSLDFNSNTEAFF
TRBJ2-2 . TRBD2 TRBV5-1 TGCGCCAGCAGCGACGCTAGCGGGGGTGGGCCGGAGCTGTTTTTT CASSDASGGGPELFF
TRBJ1-1 . TRBD1 TRBV27 TGTGCCAGCAGACGGGACAGGGGGCCGGTGTCTTTCTTT CASRRDRGPVSFF
TRBJ2-1 . . TRBV28 TGTGCCAGCAGTTTAGGGCTAGCCCTTGATAATGAGCAGTTCTTC CASSLGLALDNEQFF
TRBJ1-2 . . TRBV29-1 TGCAGCGTAGAACTAACGACGGTTAACTATGGCTACACCTTC CSVELTTVNYGYTF
TRBJ2-2 once . TRBV16 TGTGCCAGCAGCCAATCGCGCGGCGCGAACACCGGGGAGCTGTTTTTT CASSQSRGANTGELFF
TRBJ1-6 . . TRBV6-5 TGTGCCAGCGGTTCCCAGGGGAAATCACCCCTCCACTTT CASGSQGKSPLHF
TRBJ2-3 once . TRBV6-6 TGTGCCAGCAGTGACCGCTGGGATACGCAGTATTTT CASSDRWDTQYF
TRBJ1-5 . . TRBV5-8 TGTGCCAGCAGCTCCAATCAGCCCCAGCATTTT CASSSNQPQHF
TRBJ1-5 once TRBD1 TRBV19 TGTGCCAGTAGTACAACAGGGGCAGGGCTACCGGGGCCCCAGCATTTT CASSTTGAGLPGPQHF
TRBJ2-1 . TRBD1 TRBV18 TGTGCCAGCTCACCAAGGGACAGCCGGCCCTACAATGAGCAGTTCTTC CASSPRDSRPYNEQFF
TRBJ2-1 . . TRBV9 TGTGCCAGCAGCGTAGACCCAGGAGGCTACAATGAGCAGTTCTTC CASSVDPGGYNEQFF
TRBJ1-1 once . TRBV14 TGTGCCAGCAGCCAAGATGGACAGCCGAACACTGAAGCTTTCTTT CASSQDGQPNTEAFF
TRBJ2-2 . TRBD2 TRBV10-3 TGTGCCACCCAGTCCCCCGGGGGGAGCACCGGGGAGCTGTTTTTT CATQSPGGSTGELFF